This T cell receptor beta chain is from a study of beta chain features in type 1 diabetes. Study context: Summed over all samples, the examined sorted cells came to roughly 110,000,000. Findings and caveats of the study: A cDNA-based sequencing approach could over-represent cells with high TCR expression.

Expressed TCRB transcripts were sequenced because the entire RNA isolate underwent reverse transcription. Assay used: immunoSEQ multiplex PCR; TCRdb lists only in-frame clones, some missing. This table has a few hundred thousand clones, approximately 16% appearing once. Details on this clone: No antigen is known for it.

V was pared by 3 bases and J by 5 bases, with 8 bases between. CDR1 is MRHNA and CDR2 is SNTAGT in the germline V gene. This CDR3 contains 13 residues. The chain is built from TRBV6-4 and TRBJ2-1; D uncertain. The origin of this receptor is a woman younger than 30 in good health. Sequences were obtained from naive CD4+ T cells from blood. This CDR3 reads CASSESLNNEQFF. The DNA for the CDR3 is TGTGCCAGCAGTGAATCCCTTAACAATGAGCAGTTCTTC.